This record looks at one T cell receptor beta chain sequence and its context. Its antigen is still unknown. Base qualities are not provided; no much larger clone lies one nucleotide away. Taken from cysteine to phenylalanine, the CDR3 has 15 residues. Only the CDR3 portion is preserved as DNA: 45 bases, with reading frame beginning at the first base. At the junction V is shortened by 4 bases and J by 1 base, with 11 bases in between. CDR1 KGHSH and CDR2 LQKENI are derived from the germline V gene. This specimen belongs to a study of T cell repertoires in cytomegalovirus infection (dated by TCRdb to the late 2010s). Regarding the study in general: The peptide stimulations were aimed at well-studied HLA-B-restricted epitopes as well as recently identified HLA-C-restricted CMV epitopes, whose presentation resists viral immunomodulation. Donor HLA type was relevant to the analysis, as public TCR beta signatures indicated carriage of CMV infection together with the matching HLA type. Overall results and qualifications from the work: In both this cohort and an independent cohort of several hundred donors, the cumulative frequency of public TCR beta family members distinguished carriers of CMV infection plus the relevant HLA type. The ex vivo response was dominated by HLA-C-restricted CMV-specific TCR beta clonotypes, which also provided the single most frequent clonotype in two of eight donors.

For sequencing, an Illumina HiSeq 1500 was employed. TCRdb cleaned the public reads at Q25 with fastp, built clones with MiXCR and kept in-frame beta chains. Every CDR3 protein is listed once, alongside the most common genes and DNA of its rows. The sample yields approximately 390,000 distinct CDR3 sequences; about 34% were counted once. Less than 15% of the sample rests with the top ten. The sample's treatment or condition label is to be understood as: in vitro stimulation with specific CMV peptide epitopes to enrich CMV-specific T cells. This material consisted of cultured PBMCs, taken from culture after CMV antigen stimulation. This chain is built from TRBV18 and TRBJ2-4; TRBD2 is a weak D gene call, 5 bases matching. This TCR derives from a human donor in good health (CMV status not recorded). Some clones in this sample may be carry-over from other donors' samples. The nucleotide sequence reads TGTGCCAGCTCACTTGAGGGATTTGCCAAAAACATTCAGTACTTC. The translation is CASSLEGFAKNIQYF.